These 4 T cell receptor beta chains came from one sample sequenced in a study of CD8+CD57+ T cells in acquired aplastic anemia. Genomic DNA was employed as the template in profiling TCR beta VDJ and CDR3. TCRdb reprocessed the reads with MiXCR, giving one entry per CDR3 protein. The sample consists of hundreds of thousands of distinct CDR3 sequences, more than 25% of them appearing once. Patients picked for sequencing had shown CD8+CD57+ cell expansion detected by flow cytometry. Sequences were obtained from sorted CD4+, CD8+, or CD8+CD57+ T cells (not recorded which) from PBMCs. These receptors were taken from a human donor with aplastic anemia.

The CDR3 reads CASSPQLATNEKLFF. The DNA of the CDR3 is TGTGCCAGCAGCCCACAGCTTGCAACTAATGAAAAACTGTTTTTT. This chain connects TRBV25-1 to TRBJ1-4, with D unclear. Germline values: CDR1 MGHDK, CDR2 SYGVNS. CDR3 length: 15 residues. V lost 6 bases, J lost 0 bases, and 11 bases lay in between.

The chain links TRBV7-2 to TRBJ1-1; D uncertain. This CDR3 contains 15 residues. Per germline, CDR1 SGHTA and CDR2 FQGNSA. The V and J ends lost 4 bases and 3 bases respectively, with 15 bases between them. CDR3 region: CASSSRSGEHTEAFF. CDR3 DNA sequence: TGTGCCAGCAGCTCTCGGAGTGGAGAACACACTGAAGCTTTCTTT.

The sample holds a few counts of this clonotype. J is TRBJ1-1 and V is TRBV7-3, with TRBD1 identical over 7 bases. The length of the CDR3 is 16 residues. The germline gives CDR1 SGHTA, CDR2 FQGTGA. The V gene end was trimmed by 5 bases and the J gene end by 7 bases; junction bases not matched to a gene: 16. The CDR3 nucleotides read TGTGCCAGCAGCCCGAGACAGGGTAGTTACCTCGGTGAAGCTTTCTTT. It specifies CASSPRQGSYLGEAFF.

This clonotype was observed a few times. The rearrangement links TRBV12-3 or TRBV12-4 to TRBJ2-7, with D possibly matching TRBD2 (5 bases). Trimming took off 6 bases at V and 7 bases at J, with 10 bases between the two ends. The CDR3 loop spans 11 amino acids. The CDR3 DNA follows: TGTGCCAGCAGCCAACGGACTGAGCAGTACTTC. The encoded protein is CASSQRTEQYF.